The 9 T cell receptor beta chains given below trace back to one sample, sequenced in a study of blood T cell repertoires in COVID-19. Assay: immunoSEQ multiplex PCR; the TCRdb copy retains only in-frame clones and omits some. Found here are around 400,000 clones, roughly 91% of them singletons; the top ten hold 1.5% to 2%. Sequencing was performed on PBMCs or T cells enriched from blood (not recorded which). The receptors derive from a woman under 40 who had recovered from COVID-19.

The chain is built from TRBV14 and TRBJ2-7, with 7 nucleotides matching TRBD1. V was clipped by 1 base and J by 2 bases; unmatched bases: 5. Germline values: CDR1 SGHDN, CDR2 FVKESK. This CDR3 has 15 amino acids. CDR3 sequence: CASSQGQGVTYEQYF. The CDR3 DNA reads TGTGCCAGCAGCCAAGGACAGGGAGTCACCTACGAGCAGTACTTC.

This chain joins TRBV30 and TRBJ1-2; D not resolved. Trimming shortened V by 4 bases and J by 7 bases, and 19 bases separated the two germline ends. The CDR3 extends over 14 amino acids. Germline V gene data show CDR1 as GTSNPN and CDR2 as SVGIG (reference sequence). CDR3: CAWTPMENSGGYTF. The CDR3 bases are TGTGCCTGGACCCCCATGGAGAACTCGGGTGGCTACACCTTC. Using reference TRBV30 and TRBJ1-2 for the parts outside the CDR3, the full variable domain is SQTIHQWPATLVQPVGSPLSLECTVEGTSNPNLYWYRQAAGRGLQLLFYSVGIGQISSEVPQNLSASRPQDRQFILSSKKLLLSDSGFYLCAWTPMENSGGYTFGSGTRLTVV.

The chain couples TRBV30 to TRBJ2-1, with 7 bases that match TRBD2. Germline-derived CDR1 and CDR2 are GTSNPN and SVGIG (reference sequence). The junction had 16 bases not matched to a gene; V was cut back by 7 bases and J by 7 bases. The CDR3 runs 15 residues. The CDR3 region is CALNPGLVQRNEQFF. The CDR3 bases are TGTGCCTTGAACCCCGGACTAGTTCAGCGGAATGAGCAGTTCTTC.

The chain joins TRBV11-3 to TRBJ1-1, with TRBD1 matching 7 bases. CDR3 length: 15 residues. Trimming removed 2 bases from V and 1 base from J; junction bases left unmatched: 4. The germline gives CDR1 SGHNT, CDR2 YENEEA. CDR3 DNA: TGTGCCAGCAGCTTACAAACAGGGGAGAACACTGAAGCTTTCTTT. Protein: CASSLQTGENTEAFF.

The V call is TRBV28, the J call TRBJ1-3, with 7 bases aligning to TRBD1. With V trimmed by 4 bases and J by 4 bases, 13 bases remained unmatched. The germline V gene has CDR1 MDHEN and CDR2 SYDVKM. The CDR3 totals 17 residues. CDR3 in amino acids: CASSSRPGTEKGNTIYF. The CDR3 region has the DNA TGTGCCAGCAGTTCCCGCCCCGGGACAGAAAAAGGAAACACCATATATTTT.

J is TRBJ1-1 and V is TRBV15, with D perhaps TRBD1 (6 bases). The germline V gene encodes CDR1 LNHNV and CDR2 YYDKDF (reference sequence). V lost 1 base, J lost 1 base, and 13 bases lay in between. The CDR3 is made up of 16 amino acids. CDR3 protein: CATSRASGTKNTEAFF. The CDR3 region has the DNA TGTGCCACCAGCAGAGCCTCCGGGACAAAGAACACTGAAGCTTTCTTT.

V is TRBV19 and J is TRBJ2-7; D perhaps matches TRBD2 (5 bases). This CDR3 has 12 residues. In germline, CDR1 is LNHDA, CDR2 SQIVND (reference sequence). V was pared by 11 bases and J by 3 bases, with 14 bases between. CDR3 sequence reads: CAPWTGYYEQYF. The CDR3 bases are TGTGCCCCCTGGACGGGATACTACGAGCAGTACTTC.

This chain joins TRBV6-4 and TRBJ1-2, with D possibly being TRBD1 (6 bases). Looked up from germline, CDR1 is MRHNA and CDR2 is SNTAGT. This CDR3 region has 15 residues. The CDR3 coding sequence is TGTGTCGGTCGGGTAGGGGGAACAGCTAACTATGGCTACACCTTC. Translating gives CVGRVGGTANYGYTF.

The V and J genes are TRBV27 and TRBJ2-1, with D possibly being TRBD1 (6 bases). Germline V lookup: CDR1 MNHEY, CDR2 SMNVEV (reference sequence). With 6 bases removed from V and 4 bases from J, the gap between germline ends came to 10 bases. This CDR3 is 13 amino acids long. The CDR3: CASSQQGYNEQFF. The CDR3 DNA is TGTGCCAGCAGCCAACAGGGTTACAATGAGCAGTTCTTC.